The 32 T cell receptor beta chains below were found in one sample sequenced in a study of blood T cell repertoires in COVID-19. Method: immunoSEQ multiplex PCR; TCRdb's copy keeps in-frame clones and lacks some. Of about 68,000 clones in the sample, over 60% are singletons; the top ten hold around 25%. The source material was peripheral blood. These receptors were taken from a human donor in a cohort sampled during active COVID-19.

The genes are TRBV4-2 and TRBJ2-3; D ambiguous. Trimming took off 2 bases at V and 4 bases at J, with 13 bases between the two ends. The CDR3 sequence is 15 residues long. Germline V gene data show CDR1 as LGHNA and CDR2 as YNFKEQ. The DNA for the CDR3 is TGTGCCAGCAGCCAATCATCGGCGAGCGCAGATACGCAGTATTTT. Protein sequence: CASSQSSASADTQYF.

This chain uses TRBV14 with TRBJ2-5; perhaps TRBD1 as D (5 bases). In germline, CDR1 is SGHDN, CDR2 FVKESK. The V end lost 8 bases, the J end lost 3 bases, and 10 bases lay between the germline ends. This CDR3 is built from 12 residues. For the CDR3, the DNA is TGTGCCAGCTCAGGGTTCGAAGAGACCCAGTACTTC. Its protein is CASSGFEETQYF. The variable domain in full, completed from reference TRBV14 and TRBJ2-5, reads EAGVTQFPSHSVIEKGQTVTLRCDPISGHDNLYWYRRVMGKEIKFLLHFVKESKQDESGMPNNRFLAERTGGTYSTLKVQPAELEDSGVYFCASSGFEETQYFGPGTRLLVL.

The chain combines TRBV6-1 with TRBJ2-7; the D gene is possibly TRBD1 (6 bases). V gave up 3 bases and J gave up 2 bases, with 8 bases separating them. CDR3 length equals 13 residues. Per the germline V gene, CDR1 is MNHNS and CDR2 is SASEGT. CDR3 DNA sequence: TGTGCCAGCAGTGATCAGGGGACCTACGAGCAGTACTTC. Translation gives CASSDQGTYEQYF.

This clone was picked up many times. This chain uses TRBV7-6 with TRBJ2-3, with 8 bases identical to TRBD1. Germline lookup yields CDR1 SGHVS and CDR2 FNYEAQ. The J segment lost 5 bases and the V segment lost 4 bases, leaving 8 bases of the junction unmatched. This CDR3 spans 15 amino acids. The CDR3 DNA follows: TGTGCCAGCAGCTACCAGGGGGCTATTGGAGATACGCAGTATTTT. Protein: CASSYQGAIGDTQYF. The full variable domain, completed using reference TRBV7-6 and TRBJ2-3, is GAGVSQSPRYKVTKRGQDVALRCDPISGHVSLYWYRQALGQGPEFLTYFNYEAQQDKSGLPNDRFSAERPEGSISTLTIQRTEQRDSAMYRCASSYQGAIGDTQYFGPGTRLTVL.

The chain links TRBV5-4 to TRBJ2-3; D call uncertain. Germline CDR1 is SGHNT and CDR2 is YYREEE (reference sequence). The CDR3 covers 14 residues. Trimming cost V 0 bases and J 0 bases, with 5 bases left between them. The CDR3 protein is CASSLDSSTDTQYF. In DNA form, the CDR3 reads TGTGCCAGCAGCTTGGACTCTAGCACAGATACGCAGTATTTT.

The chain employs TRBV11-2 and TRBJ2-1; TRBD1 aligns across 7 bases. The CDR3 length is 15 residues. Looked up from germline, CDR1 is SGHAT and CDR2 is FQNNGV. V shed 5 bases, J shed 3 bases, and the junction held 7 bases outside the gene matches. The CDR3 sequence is CASSPDRGHYNEQFF. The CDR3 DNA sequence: TGTGCCAGCAGCCCGGATAGGGGGCACTACAATGAGCAGTTCTTC.

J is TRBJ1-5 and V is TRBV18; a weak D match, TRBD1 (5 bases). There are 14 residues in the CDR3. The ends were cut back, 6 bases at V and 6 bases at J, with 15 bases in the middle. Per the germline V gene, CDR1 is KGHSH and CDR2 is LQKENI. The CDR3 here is CASSLGGEGQPQHF. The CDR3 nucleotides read TGTGCCAGCTCCCTCGGAGGGGAAGGTCAGCCCCAGCATTTT. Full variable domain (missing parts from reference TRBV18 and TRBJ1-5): NAGVMQNPRHLVRRRGQEARLRCSPMKGHSHVYWYRQLPEEGLKFMVYLQKENIIDESGMPKERFSAEFPKEGPSILRIQQVVRGDSAAYFCASSLGGEGQPQHFGDGTRLSIL.

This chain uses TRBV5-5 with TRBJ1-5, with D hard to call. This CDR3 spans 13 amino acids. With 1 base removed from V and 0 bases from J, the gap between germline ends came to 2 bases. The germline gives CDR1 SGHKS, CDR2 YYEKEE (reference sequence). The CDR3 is CASSLYSNQPQHF. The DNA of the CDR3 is TGTGCCAGCAGCTTGTATAGCAATCAGCCCCAGCATTTT.

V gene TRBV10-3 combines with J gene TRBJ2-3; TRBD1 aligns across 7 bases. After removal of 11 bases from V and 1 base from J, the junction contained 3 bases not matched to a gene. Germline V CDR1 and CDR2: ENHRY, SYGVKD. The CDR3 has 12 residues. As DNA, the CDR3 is TGTGCCCACGGACAGGGCACAGATACGCAGTATTTT. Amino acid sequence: CAHGQGTDTQYF.

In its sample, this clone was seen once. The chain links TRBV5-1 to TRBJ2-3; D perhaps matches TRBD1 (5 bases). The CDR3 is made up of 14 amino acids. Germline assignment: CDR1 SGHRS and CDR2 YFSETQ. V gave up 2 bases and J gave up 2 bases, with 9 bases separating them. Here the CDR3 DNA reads TGCGCCAGCAGCTTAGGACAAACCACAGATACGCAGTATTTT. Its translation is CASSLGQTTDTQYF.

Here the CDR3 DNA reads TGTGCCAGCAGTGTTTCAGGGGGAATAAGCTCCTACGAGCAGTACTTC. Encoded protein: CASSVSGGISSYEQYF. The rearrangement uses TRBV6-1 and TRBJ2-7; 7 bases are a match to TRBD1. This CDR3 contains 16 residues. Unmatched junction bases numbered 9, after V lost 4 bases and J lost 0 bases. CDR1 is MNHNS and CDR2 is SASEGT in the germline V gene.

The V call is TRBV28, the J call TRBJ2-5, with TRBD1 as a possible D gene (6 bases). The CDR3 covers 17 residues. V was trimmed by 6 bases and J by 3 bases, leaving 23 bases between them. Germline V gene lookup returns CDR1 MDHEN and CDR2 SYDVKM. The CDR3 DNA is TGTGCCAGCAGGAACCCCCGCACGAATTACAGGGAAGAGACCCAGTACTTC. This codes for CASRNPRTNYREETQYF.

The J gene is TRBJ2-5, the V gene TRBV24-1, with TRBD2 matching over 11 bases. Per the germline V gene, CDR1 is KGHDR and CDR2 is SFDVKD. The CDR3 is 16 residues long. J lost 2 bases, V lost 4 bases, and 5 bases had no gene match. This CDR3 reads CATSDPLAGGQETQYF. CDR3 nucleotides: TGTGCCACCAGTGACCCCCTAGCGGGGGGACAAGAGACCCAGTACTTC.

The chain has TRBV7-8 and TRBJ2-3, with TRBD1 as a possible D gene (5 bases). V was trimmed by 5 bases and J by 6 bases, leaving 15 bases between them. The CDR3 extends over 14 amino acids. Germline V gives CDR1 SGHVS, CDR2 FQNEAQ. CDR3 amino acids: CASSPSSHRDTQYF. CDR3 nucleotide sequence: TGTGCCAGCAGCCCCTCGTCCCACAGGGATACGCAGTATTTT.

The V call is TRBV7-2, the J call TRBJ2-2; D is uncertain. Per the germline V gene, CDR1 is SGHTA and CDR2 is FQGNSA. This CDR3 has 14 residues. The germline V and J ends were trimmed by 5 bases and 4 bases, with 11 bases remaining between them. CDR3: CASSTNFGTGELFF. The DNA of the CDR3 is TGTGCCAGCAGCACCAACTTTGGCACCGGGGAGCTGTTTTTT. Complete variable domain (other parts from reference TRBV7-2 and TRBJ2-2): GAGVSQSPSNKVTEKGKDVELRCDPISGHTALYWYRQSLGQGLEFLIYFQGNSAPDKSGLPSDRFSAERTGGSVSTLTIQRTQQEDSAVYLCASSTNFGTGELFFGEGSRLTVL.

CDR3 loop: CASRSKSSPGDIQYF. The CDR3 region has the DNA TGTGCCAGCAGGAGCAAATCCTCACCAGGGGACATTCAGTACTTC. The chain joins TRBV6-5 to TRBJ2-4; D may be TRBD1 (6 bases). V shed 6 bases and J shed 8 bases, with 20 bases lying between them. Germline V gene lookup returns CDR1 MNHEY and CDR2 SVGAGI. This CDR3 region has 15 residues.

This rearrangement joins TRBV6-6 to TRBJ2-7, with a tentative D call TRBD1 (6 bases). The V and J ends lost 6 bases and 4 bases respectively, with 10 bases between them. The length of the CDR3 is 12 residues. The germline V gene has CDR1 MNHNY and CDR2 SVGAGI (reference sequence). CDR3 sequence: CASSHREYEQYF. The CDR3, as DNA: TGTGCCAGCAGCCACAGGGAGTACGAGCAGTACTTC.

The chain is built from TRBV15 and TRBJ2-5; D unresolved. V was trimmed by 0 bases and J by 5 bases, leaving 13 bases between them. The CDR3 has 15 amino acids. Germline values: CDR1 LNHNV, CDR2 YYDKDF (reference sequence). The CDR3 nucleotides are TGTGCCACCAGCAGAGATCGAGGTCCGAGTGAGACCCAGTACTTC. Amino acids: CATSRDRGPSETQYF. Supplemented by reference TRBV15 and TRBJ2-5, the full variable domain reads DAMVIQNPRYQVTQFGKPVTLSCSQTLNHNVMYWYQQKSSQAPKLLFHYYDKDFNNEADTPDNFQSRRPNTSFCFLDIRSPGLGDTAMYLCATSRDRGPSETQYFGPGTRLLVL.

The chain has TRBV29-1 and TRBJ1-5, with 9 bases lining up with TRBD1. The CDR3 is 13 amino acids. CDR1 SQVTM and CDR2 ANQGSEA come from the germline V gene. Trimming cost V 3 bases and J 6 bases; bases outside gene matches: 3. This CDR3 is CSVEGQGGQPQHF. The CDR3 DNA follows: TGCAGCGTTGAGGGACAGGGCGGTCAGCCCCAGCATTTT.

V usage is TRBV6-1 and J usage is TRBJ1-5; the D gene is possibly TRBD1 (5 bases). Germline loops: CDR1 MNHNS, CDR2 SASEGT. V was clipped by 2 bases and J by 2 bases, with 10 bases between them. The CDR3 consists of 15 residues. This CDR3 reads CASSELAGGNQPQHF. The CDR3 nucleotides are TGTGCCAGCAGTGAACTCGCGGGGGGCAATCAGCCCCAGCATTTT.

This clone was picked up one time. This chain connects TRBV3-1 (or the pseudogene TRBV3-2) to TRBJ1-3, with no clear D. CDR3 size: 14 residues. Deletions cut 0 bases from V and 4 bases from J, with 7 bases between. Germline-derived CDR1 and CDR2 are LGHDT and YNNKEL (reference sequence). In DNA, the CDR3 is TGTGCCAGCAGCCAAGACGTGAGAGGAAACACCATATATTTT. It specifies CASSQDVRGNTIYF.

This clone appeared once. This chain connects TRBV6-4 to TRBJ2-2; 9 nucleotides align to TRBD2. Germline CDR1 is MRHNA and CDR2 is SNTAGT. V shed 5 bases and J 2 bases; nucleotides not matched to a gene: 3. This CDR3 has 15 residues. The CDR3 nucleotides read TGTGCCAGCAGTTTTAGCGGGGGAAACACCGGGGAGCTGTTTTTT. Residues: CASSFSGGNTGELFF.

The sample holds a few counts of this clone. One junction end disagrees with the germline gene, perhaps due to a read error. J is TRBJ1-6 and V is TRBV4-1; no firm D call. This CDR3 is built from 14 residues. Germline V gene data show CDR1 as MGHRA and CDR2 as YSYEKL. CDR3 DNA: TGCGCCAGCAGGCAAGGTTACTATAATTCACCCCTCCACTTT. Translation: CASRQGYYNSPLHF.

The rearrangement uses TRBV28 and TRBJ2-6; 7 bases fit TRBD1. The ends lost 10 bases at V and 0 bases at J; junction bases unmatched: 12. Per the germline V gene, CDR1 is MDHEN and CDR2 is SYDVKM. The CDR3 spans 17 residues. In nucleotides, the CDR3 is TGTGCCACCACTCGTCGACAGGGTAACTCTGGGGCCAACGTCCTGACTTTC. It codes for CATTRRQGNSGANVLTF.

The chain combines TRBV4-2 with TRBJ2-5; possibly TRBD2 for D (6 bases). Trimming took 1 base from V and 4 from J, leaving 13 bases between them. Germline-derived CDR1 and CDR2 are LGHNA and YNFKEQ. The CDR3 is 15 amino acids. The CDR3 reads CASSQAGGTVETQYF. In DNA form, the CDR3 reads TGTGCCAGCAGCCAAGCAGGCGGGACGGTAGAGACCCAGTACTTC.

The CDR3 loop reads CASSRGAGGPYEQYF. CDR3 in DNA: TGTGCCAGCAGCCGGGGGGCGGGAGGGCCCTACGAGCAGTACTTC. The gene calls are TRBV3-1 (or the pseudogene TRBV3-2) and TRBJ2-7; 9 bases agree with TRBD2. J was trimmed by 2 bases and V by 4 bases; bases with no gene match: 6. Germline V gene data show CDR1 as LGHDT and CDR2 as YNNKEL (reference sequence). The CDR3 consists of 15 residues.

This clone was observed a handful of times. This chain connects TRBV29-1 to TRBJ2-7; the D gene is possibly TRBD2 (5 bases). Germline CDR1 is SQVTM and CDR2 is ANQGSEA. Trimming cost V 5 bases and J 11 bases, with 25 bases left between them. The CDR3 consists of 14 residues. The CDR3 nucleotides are TGCAGCGTTCGGAACGGGTGGGAGACTACGAGGGAGTACTTC. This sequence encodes CSVRNGWETTREYF.

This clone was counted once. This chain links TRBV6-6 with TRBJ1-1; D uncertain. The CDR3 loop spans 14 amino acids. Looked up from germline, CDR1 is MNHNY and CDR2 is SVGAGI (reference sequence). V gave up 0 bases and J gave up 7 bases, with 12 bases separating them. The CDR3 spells CASSYSNSGNEAFF. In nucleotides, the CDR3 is TGTGCCAGCAGTTACTCGAATTCGGGGAATGAAGCTTTCTTT.

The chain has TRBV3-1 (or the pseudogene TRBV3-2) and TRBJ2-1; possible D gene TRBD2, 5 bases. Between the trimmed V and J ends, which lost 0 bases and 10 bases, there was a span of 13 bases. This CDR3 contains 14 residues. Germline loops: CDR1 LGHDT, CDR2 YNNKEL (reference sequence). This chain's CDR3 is CASSQDPASYEQFF. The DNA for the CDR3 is TGTGCCAGCAGCCAAGATCCGGCTAGCTACGAGCAGTTCTTC.

CDR3 amino acids: CASSLDRGSTTNEKLFF. Here the CDR3 DNA reads TGTGCCAGCAGCTTAGACAGGGGCTCAACAACTAATGAAAAACTGTTTTTT. The chain links TRBV7-9 to TRBJ1-4, with 7 nucleotides matching TRBD1. Germline trimming cut 1 base from V and 0 bases from J; bases unmatched to any gene: 5. In germline, CDR1 is SEHNR, CDR2 FQNEAQ (reference sequence). The CDR3 is 17 residues long.

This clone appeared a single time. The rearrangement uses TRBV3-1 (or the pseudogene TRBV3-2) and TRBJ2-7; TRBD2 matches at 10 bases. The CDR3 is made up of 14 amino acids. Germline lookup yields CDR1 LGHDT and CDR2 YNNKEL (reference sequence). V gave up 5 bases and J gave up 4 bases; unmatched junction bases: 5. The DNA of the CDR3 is TGTGCCAGCAGCTCTCATAGCGGGAGGTACGAGCAGTACTTC. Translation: CASSSHSGRYEQYF.

As DNA, the CDR3 is TGTGCCAGTAGTGTTCCTAGCGGGGGCTCCTACAATGAGCAGTTCTTC. This gives the protein CASSVPSGGSYNEQFF. The rearrangement joins TRBV19 to TRBJ2-1, with 10 nucleotides matching TRBD2. After removal of 5 bases from V and 0 bases from J, the junction contained 4 bases not matched to a gene. Germline V gives CDR1 LNHDA, CDR2 SQIVND (reference sequence). The CDR3 consists of 16 residues.